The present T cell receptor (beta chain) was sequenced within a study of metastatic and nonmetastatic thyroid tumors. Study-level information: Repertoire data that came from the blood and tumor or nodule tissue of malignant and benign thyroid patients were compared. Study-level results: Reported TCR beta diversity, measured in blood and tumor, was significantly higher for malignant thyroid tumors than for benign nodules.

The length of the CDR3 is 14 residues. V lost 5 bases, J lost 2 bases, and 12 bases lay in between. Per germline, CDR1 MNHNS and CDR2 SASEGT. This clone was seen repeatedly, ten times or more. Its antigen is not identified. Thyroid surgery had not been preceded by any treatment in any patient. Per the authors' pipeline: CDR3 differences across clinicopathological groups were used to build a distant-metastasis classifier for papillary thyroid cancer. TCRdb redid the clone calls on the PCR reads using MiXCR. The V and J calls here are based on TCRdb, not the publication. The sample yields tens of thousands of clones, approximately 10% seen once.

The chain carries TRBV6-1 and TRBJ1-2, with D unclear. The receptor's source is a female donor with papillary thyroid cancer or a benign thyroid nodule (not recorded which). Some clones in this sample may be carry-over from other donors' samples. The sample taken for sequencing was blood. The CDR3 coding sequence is TGTGCCAGCAGTTCCCCCAACCCGAACTATGGCTACACCTTC. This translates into CASSSPNPNYGYTF.